These T cell receptor beta chains were read from a single sample in a study of shared clonotypes between healthy human individuals. TCRdb's table, derived via immunoSEQ multiplex PCR, lists solely in-frame clones and lacks some. Of 2 million or so clones in the sample, about 95% were seen once. The sequenced material came from naive CD8+ T cells sorted from blood. All receptors come from a man aged 18 to 30 in good health. CDR3s include the opening cysteine and the closing phenylalanine or tryptophan. The order of the fields is clone size, D gene, J gene, V gene, CDR3 protein, CDR3 DNA. A D gene is named only where the DNA matches it firmly. The size entry is marked missing in some rows and otherwise reads once, few, many or a size class.

clone_size: .
d_call: .
j_call: TRBJ1-5
v_call: TRBV28
cdr3_aa: CASSDGYTEGNQPQHF
cdr3_nt: TGTGCCAGCAGCGATGGGTACACCGAGGGCAATCAGCCCCAGCATTTT

clone_size: .
d_call: .
j_call: TRBJ2-7
v_call: TRBV11-2
cdr3_aa: CASSLVKSYEQYF
cdr3_nt: TGTGCCAGCAGCCTCGTAAAATCCTACGAGCAGTACTTC

clone_size: .
d_call: .
j_call: TRBJ2-1
v_call: TRBV9
cdr3_aa: CASSAHGGYNEQFF
cdr3_nt: TGTGCCAGCAGCGCCCACGGGGGCTACAATGAGCAGTTCTTC

clone_size: .
d_call: TRBD2
j_call: TRBJ2-1
v_call: TRBV5-4
cdr3_aa: CASSWAGTSNEQFF
cdr3_nt: TGTGCCAGCAGCTGGGCCGGGACTAGCAATGAGCAGTTCTTC

clone_size: .
d_call: TRBD2
j_call: TRBJ2-7
v_call: TRBV5-4
cdr3_aa: CASSFSGGAPYEQYF
cdr3_nt: TGTGCCAGCAGCTTTAGCGGGGGTGCTCCCTACGAGCAGTACTTC

clone_size: .
d_call: .
j_call: TRBJ2-1
v_call: TRBV13
cdr3_aa: CASSLERGYNEQFF
cdr3_nt: TGTGCCAGCAGCTTAGAGAGGGGTTACAATGAGCAGTTCTTC

clone_size: .
d_call: TRBD2
j_call: TRBJ2-3
v_call: TRBV4-1
cdr3_aa: CASSLRVSGGAEDTQYF
cdr3_nt: TGCGCCAGCAGCCTCCGGGTTAGCGGGGGGGCCGAAGATACGCAGTATTTT

clone_size: .
d_call: TRBD1
j_call: TRBJ2-6
v_call: TRBV5-1
cdr3_aa: CASSPGQAFSGANVLTF
cdr3_nt: TGCGCCAGCAGCCCGGGACAGGCCTTCTCTGGGGCCAACGTCCTGACTTTC

clone_size: .
d_call: .
j_call: TRBJ1-5
v_call: TRBV2
cdr3_aa: CASGQYSNQPQHF
cdr3_nt: TGTGCCAGCGGGCAATATAGCAATCAGCCCCAGCATTTT

clone_size: .
d_call: TRBD2
j_call: TRBJ2-3
v_call: TRBV6-5
cdr3_aa: CASSKGLEGTDTQYF
cdr3_nt: TGTGCCAGCAGTAAGGGACTAGAAGGCACAGATACGCAGTATTTT

clone_size: once
d_call: .
j_call: TRBJ1-5
v_call: TRBV19
cdr3_aa: CASSIDSPMTNQPQHF
cdr3_nt: TGTGCCAGTAGTATAGACAGCCCTATGACCAATCAGCCCCAGCATTTT

clone_size: .
d_call: TRBD1
j_call: TRBJ2-1
v_call: TRBV27
cdr3_aa: CASNPTGGLVEQFF
cdr3_nt: TGTGCCAGCAACCCGACAGGGGGATTGGTTGAGCAGTTCTTC

clone_size: .
d_call: .
j_call: TRBJ2-1
v_call: TRBV18
cdr3_aa: CASSPDGGVPLQADNEQFF
cdr3_nt: TGTGCCAGCTCACCAGATGGAGGGGTGCCTCTACAGGCGGACAATGAGCAGTTCTTC

clone_size: .
d_call: .
j_call: TRBJ1-1
v_call: TRBV29-1
cdr3_aa: CSVEGNTEAFF
cdr3_nt: TGCAGCGTAGAGGGAAACACTGAAGCTTTCTTT

clone_size: .
d_call: .
j_call: TRBJ1-6
v_call: TRBV7-9
cdr3_aa: CASSHAASGGDSPLHF
cdr3_nt: TGTGCCAGCAGCCACGCCGCTTCGGGGGGCGATTCACCCCTCCACTTT

clone_size: .
d_call: TRBD1
j_call: TRBJ2-2
v_call: TRBV9
cdr3_aa: CASTGTGDTGELFF
cdr3_nt: TGTGCCAGCACCGGGACAGGGGACACCGGGGAGCTGTTTTTT

clone_size: once
d_call: .
j_call: TRBJ1-1
v_call: TRBV6-5
cdr3_aa: CASSYSSGVDAEAFF
cdr3_nt: TGTGCCAGCAGTTACTCTTCAGGGGTCGACGCTGAAGCTTTCTTT

clone_size: .
d_call: .
j_call: TRBJ1-3
v_call: TRBV4-3
cdr3_aa: CASSSPGEGGSGNTIYF
cdr3_nt: TGCGCCAGCAGCTCGCCGGGGGAGGGAGGCTCTGGAAACACCATATATTTT

clone_size: .
d_call: TRBD1
j_call: TRBJ2-7
v_call: TRBV5-1
cdr3_aa: CASSTVGDSYEQYF
cdr3_nt: TGCGCCAGCAGCACCGTGGGGGACAGCTACGAGCAGTACTTC

clone_size: .
d_call: TRBD2
j_call: TRBJ2-5
v_call: TRBV13
cdr3_aa: CASSPGLAGIGETQYF
cdr3_nt: TGTGCCAGCAGCCCGGGACTAGCGGGGATCGGAGAGACCCAGTACTTC

clone_size: .
d_call: .
j_call: TRBJ1-4
v_call: TRBV7-8
cdr3_aa: CASTVGTGFEKLFF
cdr3_nt: TGTGCCAGCACGGTAGGAACAGGGTTCGAAAAACTGTTTTTT

clone_size: few
d_call: .
j_call: TRBJ1-5
v_call: TRBV10-1
cdr3_aa: CASSEGGNQPQHF
cdr3_nt: TGCGCCAGCAGTGAGGGAGGGAATCAGCCCCAGCATTTT

clone_size: .
d_call: TRBD2
j_call: TRBJ2-2
v_call: TRBV4-3
cdr3_aa: CASSQDVAGGTGELFF
cdr3_nt: TGCGCCAGCAGCCAAGATGTAGCGGGAGGGACCGGGGAGCTGTTTTTT

clone_size: .
d_call: TRBD1
j_call: TRBJ2-7
v_call: TRBV25-1
cdr3_aa: CAGGQGHEQYF
cdr3_nt: TGTGCCGGGGGACAGGGCCACGAGCAGTACTTC

clone_size: .
d_call: .
j_call: TRBJ1-2
v_call: TRBV4-1
cdr3_aa: CASSQEGTGANYGYTF
cdr3_nt: TGCGCCAGCAGCCAAGAGGGAACAGGAGCTAACTATGGCTACACCTTC

clone_size: .
d_call: .
j_call: TRBJ1-2
v_call: TRBV4-1
cdr3_aa: CASSQLQGSSYGYTF
cdr3_nt: TGCGCCAGCAGCCAGTTACAGGGCTCGAGCTATGGCTACACCTTC

clone_size: .
d_call: TRBD1
j_call: TRBJ1-2
v_call: TRBV16
cdr3_aa: CASSQSGQAGYGYTF
cdr3_nt: TGTGCCAGCAGCCAGTCGGGACAGGCCGGCTATGGCTACACCTTC

clone_size: .
d_call: TRBD1
j_call: TRBJ2-7
v_call: TRBV19
cdr3_aa: CASSFGTGGGYEQYF
cdr3_nt: TGTGCCAGTAGCTTTGGGACAGGGGGCGGCTACGAGCAGTACTTC

clone_size: .
d_call: .
j_call: TRBJ1-1
v_call: TRBV5-5
cdr3_aa: CASSLTGNTEAFF
cdr3_nt: TGTGCCAGCAGCTTGACTGGGAACACTGAAGCTTTCTTT

clone_size: .
d_call: .
j_call: TRBJ2-2
v_call: TRBV11-2
cdr3_aa: CASSLGTYTGELFF
cdr3_nt: TGTGCCAGCAGCCTCGGGACTTACACCGGGGAGCTGTTTTTT

clone_size: .
d_call: .
j_call: TRBJ2-3
v_call: TRBV6-5
cdr3_aa: CASSYFGSTDTQYF
cdr3_nt: TGTGCCAGCAGTTACTTTGGGAGCACAGATACGCAGTATTTT